Below, 29 T cell receptor beta chains from the same sample are listed, as sequenced in a study of T cell changes during pregnancy in multiple sclerosis. Measured with immunoSEQ multiplex PCR; TCRdb has only the in-frame clones, and not every one. Of 40,000 or so clones in the sample, roughly 90% were seen once. The starting material was CD4+ T cells from peripheral blood mononuclear cells, obtained before pregnancy. The receptors come from a female donor with multiple sclerosis, enrolled in a pregnancy study.

The chain recombines TRBV29-1 with TRBJ1-1, with TRBD1 matching over 8 bases. The CDR3 has 13 amino acids. Germline V gene data show CDR1 as SQVTM and CDR2 as ANQGSEA. With 6 bases clipped from V and 2 bases from J, the junction kept 5 bases outside the gene matches. This CDR3 is CSVLTGANTEAFF. The CDR3, as DNA: TGCAGCGTCCTGACAGGGGCCAACACTGAAGCTTTCTTT.

The chain has TRBV7-6 and TRBJ2-6; TRBD1 agrees at 10 bases. The CDR3 consists of 20 residues. Germline V gene sequence: CDR1 SGHVS, CDR2 FNYEAQ. The V segment lost 5 bases and the J segment 3 bases; nucleotides outside the gene matches: 16. The CDR3 here is CASSPVLGQGSFSGANVLTF. CDR3 in DNA: TGTGCCAGCAGCCCCGTGTTGGGACAGGGGTCGTTCAGTGGGGCCAACGTCCTGACTTTC.

V is TRBV2 and J is TRBJ1-4; D might be TRBD1 (5 bases). Looked up from germline, CDR1 is SNHLY and CDR2 is FYNNEI. CDR3 size: 13 residues. V was trimmed by 6 bases and J by 8 bases, leaving 13 bases between them. The DNA for the CDR3 is TGTGCCAGCAGGGCAGGGAGCGGGGAAAAACTGTTTTTT. Its protein is CASRAGSGEKLFF.

J is TRBJ1-1 and V is TRBV9, with a tentative D call TRBD1 (6 bases). Germline V gene lookup returns CDR1 SGDLS and CDR2 YYNGEE. The CDR3 loop spans 13 amino acids. V was cut by 2 bases and J by 8 bases, with 13 bases left in between. The CDR3 bases are TGTGCCAGCAGCGTCCGCTTGACAGGCGAAGCTTTCTTT. Translated: CASSVRLTGEAFF. Full variable domain (outside the CDR3, taken from reference TRBV9 and TRBJ1-1): DSGVTQTPKHLITATGQRVTLRCSPRSGDLSVYWYQQSLDQGLQFLIQYYNGEERAKGNILERFSAQQFPDLHSELNLSSLELGDSALYFCASSVRLTGEAFFGQGTRLTVV.

V and J are TRBV9 and TRBJ1-1; D call uncertain. The CDR3 covers 15 residues. CDR1 and CDR2 from the germline V gene are SGDLS and YYNGEE. The germline V and J ends were trimmed by 0 bases and 4 bases, with 13 bases remaining between them. The CDR3 spells CASSVGVMGSTEAFF. Written as DNA, the CDR3 is TGTGCCAGCAGCGTAGGGGTAATGGGGAGCACTGAAGCTTTCTTT. Based on the CDR3 plus reference TRBV9 and TRBJ1-1, the full variable domain is DSGVTQTPKHLITATGQRVTLRCSPRSGDLSVYWYQQSLDQGLQFLIQYYNGEERAKGNILERFSAQQFPDLHSELNLSSLELGDSALYFCASSVGVMGSTEAFFGQGTRLTVV.

V usage is TRBV30 and J usage is TRBJ1-6, with TRBD1 matching over 9 bases. Germline V gene data show CDR1 as GTSNPN and CDR2 as SVGIG (reference sequence). The CDR3 covers 15 residues. CDR3 amino acids: CATGTGSSYNSPLHF. CDR3 nucleotide sequence: TGTGCTACCGGGACAGGGAGCTCCTATAATTCACCCCTCCACTTT.

The V call is TRBV6-1, the J call TRBJ1-2; 10 bases are a match to TRBD1. CDR1 and CDR2 (germline): MNHNS, SASEGT. V trimming: 6 bases; J trimming: 4 bases; junction bases outside the gene matches: 8. The CDR3 loop spans 15 amino acids. The CDR3 DNA is TGTGCCAGCAGCCGGGACAGGGGAAGGCTCTATGGCTACACCTTC. Translated: CASSRDRGRLYGYTF.

The chain combines TRBV6-1 with TRBJ1-1; no firm D call. V was cut by 4 bases and J by 4 bases, with 7 bases left in between. Germline CDR1 is MNHNS and CDR2 is SASEGT. The CDR3 contains 12 residues. CDR3 loop: CASSGGFTEAFF. The CDR3 nucleotides are TGTGCCAGCAGTGGAGGGTTCACTGAAGCTTTCTTT.

The V and J genes are TRBV5-4 and TRBJ2-5; maybe TRBD2 (6 bases). The CDR3 totals 13 residues. Germline V gene data show CDR1 as SGHNT and CDR2 as YYREEE (reference sequence). V dropped 2 bases and J dropped 1 base, with 6 bases sitting between them. DNA of the CDR3: TGTGCCAGCAGCTTCGGGGGCCAAGAGACCCAGTACTTC. It is translated as CASSFGGQETQYF. Full variable domain (rest looked up from reference TRBV5-4 and TRBJ2-5): ETGVTQSPTHLIKTRGQQVTLRCSSQSGHNTVSWYQQALGQGPQFIFQYYREEENGRGNFPPRFSGLQFPNYSSELNVNALELDDSALYLCASSFGGQETQYFGPGTRLLVL.

The chain employs TRBV15 and TRBJ2-7, with a possible D match to TRBD1 (5 bases). The V end was cut by 2 bases, the J end by 3 bases, with 14 bases between. CDR1 is LNHNV, CDR2 YYDKDF, per germline (reference sequence). This CDR3 contains 15 residues. For the CDR3, the DNA is TGTGCCACCAGCAGACTCCAGGGATTAATCTACGAGCAGTACTTC. As protein: CATSRLQGLIYEQYF.

This chain joins TRBV1 and TRBJ2-7; no DNA check was done on the table's D call, TRBD2. TRBV1 is flagged as a pseudogene. There are 13 residues in the CDR3. CDR3: CTSSRGLDHEQYF. CDR3 sequence (DNA): TGCACCAGCAGCCGGGGACTAGACCACGAGCAGTACTTC.

V and J are TRBV2 and TRBJ1-2, with 8 bases matching TRBD1. The V gene's germline CDR1 is SNHLY and CDR2 FYNNEI. Trimming took 4 bases from V and 4 from J; bases not matched to a gene: 5. The CDR3 contains 14 residues. As DNA, the CDR3 is TGTGCCAGCAGTGGTCTCAGGGGGCCCTATGGCTACACCTTC. Translating it yields CASSGLRGPYGYTF.

The rearrangement joins TRBV7-9 to TRBJ1-3; 9 bases map to TRBD1. V lost 5 bases to trimming and J lost 3 bases; unmatched junction nucleotides: 2. The CDR3 covers 14 residues. Germline-derived CDR1 and CDR2 are SEHNR and FQNEAQ (reference sequence). As DNA, the CDR3 is TGTGCCAGCAGCAAGGGACAGGGTGGAAACACCATATATTTT. This gives the protein CASSKGQGGNTIYF.

This chain links TRBV11-2 with TRBJ2-3, with unresolved D. The germline CDR1 and CDR2 sequences are SGHAT and FQNNGV. Trimming cost V 5 bases and J 6 bases, with 12 bases left between them. This CDR3 is 13 amino acids long. CDR3 sequence (DNA): TGTGCCAGCAGCAATACCCAACTCGATACGCAGTATTTT. It codes for CASSNTQLDTQYF.

V usage is TRBV2 and J usage is TRBJ2-1, with D tentatively TRBD1 (6 bases). The CDR3 totals 15 residues. The germline V and J ends were trimmed by 6 bases and 2 bases, with 14 bases remaining between them. Germline assignment: CDR1 SNHLY and CDR2 FYNNEI. CDR3 region: CASRDQGPTYNEQFF. In DNA form, the CDR3 reads TGTGCCAGCAGGGATCAGGGGCCAACCTACAATGAGCAGTTCTTC.

The rearrangement uses TRBV28 and TRBJ1-2; 7 positions agree with TRBD1. Trimming removed 6 bases from V and 4 bases from J; junction bases left unmatched: 11. There are 15 residues in the CDR3. The germline V gene encodes CDR1 MDHEN and CDR2 SYDVKM. CDR3 coding DNA: TGTGCCAGCAGCCTCCGACAGGGCGCCTTCTATGGCTACACCTTC. Encoded protein: CASSLRQGAFYGYTF.

The chain combines TRBV5-1 with TRBJ2-5, with TRBD1 as a possible D gene (5 bases). CDR1 is SGHRS and CDR2 is YFSETQ in the germline V gene. The CDR3 has 14 amino acids. Trimming removed 5 bases from V and 3 bases from J, with 14 bases in between. The CDR3: CASRGSGIEETQYF. In DNA, the CDR3 is TGCGCCAGCAGGGGATCAGGGATCGAAGAGACCCAGTACTTC.

The chain combines TRBV9 with TRBJ2-7; the D is unclear. In germline, CDR1 is SGDLS, CDR2 YYNGEE. Trimming left V 4 bases short and J 2 bases short, with 13 bases between. This CDR3 spans 14 amino acids. The chain's CDR3 is CASSPPAAPYEQYF. In nucleotides, the CDR3 is TGTGCCAGCAGCCCTCCTGCGGCCCCCTACGAGCAGTACTTC. Full variable domain (rest looked up from reference TRBV9 and TRBJ2-7): DSGVTQTPKHLITATGQRVTLRCSPRSGDLSVYWYQQSLDQGLQFLIQYYNGEERAKGNILERFSAQQFPDLHSELNLSSLELGDSALYFCASSPPAAPYEQYFGPGTRLTVT.

The chain carries TRBV5-1 and TRBJ2-7; D remains unclear. V was clipped by 0 bases and J by 4 bases, with 8 bases between them. The CDR3 extends over 13 amino acids. The germline V gene encodes CDR1 SGHRS and CDR2 YFSETQ. DNA of the CDR3: TGCGCCAGCAGCTTGGATTCGGGTTACGAGCAGTACTTC. Translating gives CASSLDSGYEQYF.

V gene TRBV11-2 combines with J gene TRBJ2-2; D is unclear. V was shortened by 3 bases and J by 7 bases, with 15 bases between the two germline ends. There are 15 residues in the CDR3. The V gene's germline CDR1 is SGHAT and CDR2 FQNNGV. The CDR3 region is CASSLSKAGIGELFF. The CDR3 region has the DNA TGTGCCAGCAGCTTGTCGAAAGCCGGTATCGGGGAGCTGTTTTTT.

This chain joins TRBV7-2 and TRBJ1-1; 9 bases are shared with TRBD1. Germline trimming cut 4 bases from V and 1 base from J; bases unmatched to any gene: 4. The CDR3 length is 15 residues. The germline V gene encodes CDR1 SGHTA and CDR2 FQGNSA. CDR3 loop: CASSSQTGGNTEAFF. CDR3 nucleotides: TGTGCCAGCAGCTCCCAGACAGGGGGGAACACTGAAGCTTTCTTT.

This chain joins TRBV10-3 and TRBJ1-6; 8 nucleotides align to TRBD1. The junction had 2 bases not matched to a gene; V was cut back by 3 bases and J by 7 bases. Germline V gives CDR1 ENHRY, CDR2 SYGVKD. This CDR3 spans 14 amino acids. The CDR3 loop reads CAISDNRGNSPLHF. DNA of the CDR3: TGTGCCATCAGTGATAACAGGGGGAATTCACCCCTCCACTTT.

This chain uses TRBV6-1 with TRBJ1-5; 7 positions match TRBD1. The V gene end was trimmed by 3 bases and the J gene end by 5 bases; junction bases not matched to a gene: 10. The germline gives CDR1 MNHNS, CDR2 SASEGT. The CDR3 is made up of 16 amino acids. The CDR3 nucleotides read TGTGCCAGCAGTGACGACTGGACAGGCGTCGATCAGCCCCAGCATTTT. Residues: CASSDDWTGVDQPQHF.

This clone was seen a handful of times. The chain couples TRBV12-5 to TRBJ1-2, with a weak D call TRBD1 (5 bases). The CDR3 length is 12 residues. The V gene lost 6 bases and the J gene lost 5 bases, with 10 bases spanning the gap. The germline V gene encodes CDR1 LGHNT and CDR2 FRNRAP. Written as DNA, the CDR3 is TGTGCTAGTGGACTCGACAGATATGGCTACACCTTC. As protein: CASGLDRYGYTF. Full variable domain (remainder filled in from reference TRBV12-5 and TRBJ1-2): DARVTQTPRHKVTEMGQEVTMRCQPILGHNTVFWYRQTMMQGLELLAYFRNRAPLDDSGMPKDRFSAEMPDATLATLKIQPSEPRDSAVYFCASGLDRYGYTFGSGTRLTVV.

The rearrangement uses TRBV27 and TRBJ2-1; D remains ambiguous. Per the germline V gene, CDR1 is MNHEY and CDR2 is SMNVEV (reference sequence). Trimming shortened V by 6 bases and J by 2 bases, and 11 bases separated the two germline ends. The CDR3 has 14 residues. Here the CDR3 reads CASRPVFTYNEQFF. The CDR3 DNA reads as TGTGCCAGCAGACCGGTTTTCACCTACAATGAGCAGTTCTTC.

V usage is TRBV5-1 and J usage is TRBJ2-2; D gene uncertain. The germline gives CDR1 SGHRS, CDR2 YFSETQ. V was shortened by 0 bases and J by 6 bases, with 9 bases between the two germline ends. The CDR3 is made up of 14 amino acids. The CDR3 reads CASSLDPRAGELFF. As DNA, the CDR3 is TGCGCCAGCAGCTTGGACCCACGGGCCGGGGAGCTGTTTTTT.

The chain uses TRBV5-1 and TRBJ2-5, with 12 bases identical to TRBD2. The CDR3 spans 18 residues. Germline loops: CDR1 SGHRS, CDR2 YFSETQ. Trimming cost V 4 bases and J 0 bases; bases outside gene matches: 10. CDR3 protein: CASSGLTSGGQYQETQYF. In nucleotides, the CDR3 is TGCGCCAGCAGCGGACTGACTAGCGGGGGCCAGTACCAAGAGACCCAGTACTTC.

The chain links TRBV18 to TRBJ2-2; 9 nucleotides agree with TRBD2. Germline CDR1 and CDR2: KGHSH and LQKENI. The CDR3 runs 16 residues. Trimming removed 6 bases from V and 2 bases from J; junction bases left unmatched: 7. DNA for the CDR3: TGTGCCAGCTCTGAGCGGGGGGTCCGAAACACCGGGGAGCTGTTTTTT. It specifies CASSERGVRNTGELFF. The full variable domain, with the rest looked up from reference TRBV18 and TRBJ2-2, is NAGVMQNPRHLVRRRGQEARLRCSPMKGHSHVYWYRQLPEEGLKFMVYLQKENIIDESGMPKERFSAEFPKEGPSILRIQQVVRGDSAAYFCASSERGVRNTGELFFGEGSRLTVL.

The chain recombines TRBV7-8 with TRBJ2-1, with D possibly matching TRBD1 (6 bases). This CDR3 contains 16 residues. V was clipped by 4 bases and J by 9 bases, with 22 bases between them. Germline V gene lookup returns CDR1 SGHVS and CDR2 FQNEAQ. The chain's CDR3 is CASSSSQAALGGEQFF. The CDR3 bases are TGTGCCAGCAGCTCTTCCCAAGCGGCCCTAGGGGGTGAGCAGTTCTTC.